This T cell receptor beta chain originates from a study of cytomegalovirus exposure and HLA in healthy donors. The PCR employed 60 Vbeta primers together with 13 Jbeta primers. Assay used: immunoSEQ multiplex PCR; TCRdb lists only in-frame clones, some missing. The sample contains fewer than 200,000 clones, 65% to 85% of which appear only once. With respect to this clone: Its specificity is unknown.

General study results and limits: Being productive about 87% or about 30% of the time was typical of most TCR beta V segments in an earlier analysis.

From germline, CDR1 is SGHTA and CDR2 FQGNSA. After removal of 3 bases from V and 0 bases from J, the junction contained 5 bases not matched to a gene. The CDR3 loop spans 16 amino acids. Healthy people donating bone marrow made up the donors. The rearrangement links TRBV7-2 to TRBJ1-5; 7 bases line up with TRBD1. This receptor was taken from a man aged 35 to 55 in good health and CMV-seropositive. Sample: PBMCs. CDR3 amino acids: CASSLIQGFSNQPQHF. In nucleotides, the CDR3 is TGTGCCAGCAGCTTGATACAGGGGTTTAGCAATCAGCCCCAGCATTTT. Full variable domain (outside the CDR3, taken from reference TRBV7-2 and TRBJ1-5): GAGVSQSPSNKVTEKGKDVELRCDPISGHTALYWYRQSLGQGLEFLIYFQGNSAPDKSGLPSDRFSAERTGGSVSTLTIQRTQQEDSAVYLCASSLIQGFSNQPQHFGDGTRLSIL.